The clone carrying this TCR beta chain was detected only a few times. Its antigen is not known. The J segment lost 4 bases and the V segment lost 5 bases, leaving 10 bases of the junction unmatched. Germline-derived CDR1 and CDR2 are MNHNS and SASEGT. This CDR3 contains 15 residues. The sample comes from a study of vaccination and CD4 T cells after COVID-19. General study points: Of the reactive clones in convalescent patients, a median 86.3% showed up only post-vaccination.

An Oncomine TCR Beta short-read assay was used to sequence the DNA from cultured CD4+ T cells. TCRdb reprocessed the PCR reads with MiXCR, giving one entry per CDR3 protein. The sample lists 10,000 to 15,000 distinct CDR3 sequences, around a third occurring once. As to treatment: approximately 9-day PBMC culture with coronavirus spike peptide pools or control peptides (ViraFEST assay). The sequences come from CD4+ T cells from blood, cultured in vitro, collected before SARS-CoV-2 vaccination. The clonotype was recovered from a human donor who received a COVID-19 vaccine. The chain is built from TRBV6-1 and TRBJ1-1; 7 bases map to TRBD1. The chain's CDR3 is CASSTGRGKSTEAFF. CDR3 sequence (DNA): TGTGCCAGCAGTACGGGCAGGGGGAAGAGCACTGAAGCTTTCTTT.